The 11 T cell receptor beta chains presented below share a single source sample, sequenced in a study of identical twins' blood T cells. TCRdb used MiXCR to reprocess the 5' RACE reads, holding one entry per CDR3 protein. The profile shows fewer than 450,000 distinct CDR3 sequences, over 25% of them singletons. The sample was PBMCs. These receptors were obtained from a woman aged 18-49 years in good health.

The chain couples TRBV19 to TRBJ2-1, with 9 bases fitting TRBD2. Unmatched junction bases numbered 10, after V lost 6 bases and J lost 4 bases. Germline CDR1 LNHDA, CDR2 SQIVND (reference sequence). CDR3 size: 16 residues. The CDR3 here is CASSLGRLADYNEQFF. The CDR3 DNA reads TGTGCCAGTAGCCTAGGGAGACTAGCGGATTACAATGAGCAGTTCTTC.

This clonotype was observed a few times. The rearrangement joins TRBV11-2 to TRBJ2-3, with D possibly called TRBD1 or TRBD2 (5 bases each). Trimming left V 5 bases short and J 0 bases short, with 12 bases between. CDR3 length: 15 amino acids. Germline-derived CDR1 and CDR2 are SGHAT and FQNNGV. This CDR3 is CASSPGTYSTDTQYF. DNA of the CDR3: TGTGCCAGCAGCCCTGGGACCTATAGCACAGATACGCAGTATTTT.

This clonotype was seen a handful of times. V gene TRBV6-2 or TRBV6-3 combines with J gene TRBJ2-1; 9 nucleotides match TRBD2. V gave up 2 bases and J gave up 8 bases; unmatched junction bases: 7. The CDR3 runs to 15 residues. Germline V gene sequence: CDR1 MNHEY, CDR2 SVGEGT. The CDR3 reads CASSYPPSGTDEQFF. CDR3 DNA: TGTGCCAGCAGTTACCCCCCTAGCGGGACGGATGAGCAGTTCTTC.

There are a few counts of this clonotype. V usage is TRBV6-2 or TRBV6-3 and J usage is TRBJ1-1, with D possibly matching TRBD1 (5 bases). Trimming removed 8 bases at V and 3 bases at J, with 19 bases between. Germline V gene lookup returns CDR1 MNHEY and CDR2 SVGEGT. The CDR3 loop spans 15 amino acids. The CDR3 nucleotides are TGTGCCAGCGCCGGGCGGGGGTCGGGGGACACTGAAGCTTTCTTT. This codes for CASAGRGSGDTEAFF.

This clonotype was seen a handful of times. The gene calls are TRBV7-2 and TRBJ2-1, with 8 bases lining up with TRBD2. Germline values: CDR1 SGHTA, CDR2 FQGNSA. The CDR3 contains 15 residues. V gave up 2 bases and J gave up 6 bases; unmatched junction bases: 6. The CDR3 DNA follows: TGTGCCAGCAGCTTATTAGGGACTAGTCCCAATGAGCAGTTCTTC. This sequence encodes CASSLLGTSPNEQFF.

The gene calls are TRBV7-2 and TRBJ1-1, with D possibly matching TRBD1 (5 bases). Germline V gene sequence: CDR1 SGHTA, CDR2 FQGNSA. CDR3 length: 14 amino acids. The ends were cut back, 3 bases at V and 4 bases at J, with 12 bases in the middle. The chain's CDR3 is CASSLPGRVTEAFF. The DNA of the CDR3 is TGTGCCAGCAGCTTGCCAGGGCGTGTCACTGAAGCTTTCTTT.

Note on this clonotype: Given a much more abundant clone one base away, this may be a read error. The chain joins TRBV20-1 to TRBJ1-5; the D gene is possibly TRBD1 (6 bases). The CDR3 covers 16 residues. Germline V gene sequence: CDR1 DFQATT, CDR2 SNEGSKA (reference sequence). Trimming left V 3 bases short and J 0 bases short, with 15 bases between. CDR3 region: CSASSRGINSNQPQHF. The DNA of the CDR3 is TGCAGTGCTAGTTCCAGGGGTATCAATAGCAATCAGCCCCAGCATTTT.

This clonotype was seen repeatedly, ten times or more. J is TRBJ1-6 and V is TRBV3-1; 7 nucleotides align to TRBD1. Losses at the gene ends were 4 bases for V and 5 bases for J; bases not matched to a gene: 2. The CDR3 loop spans 14 amino acids. The germline gives CDR1 LGHDT, CDR2 YNNKEL (reference sequence). The CDR3 sequence: CASSRGTDNSPLHF. CDR3 in DNA: TGTGCCAGCAGCCGAGGGACAGATAATTCACCCCTCCACTTT.

This clonotype showed up just a few times. V and J are TRBV20-1 and TRBJ1-2; maybe TRBD1 (5 bases). V lost 0 bases and J 0 bases, leaving 11 bases between the germline ends. Germline CDR1 is DFQATT and CDR2 is SNEGSKA (reference sequence). This CDR3 is built from 15 residues. The CDR3 spells CSARDSQGTNYGYTF. CDR3 in DNA: TGCAGTGCTAGAGATTCGCAGGGAACTAACTATGGCTACACCTTC.

The V gene is TRBV28, the J gene TRBJ2-3, with unresolved D. V dropped 3 bases and J dropped 0 bases, with 10 bases sitting between them. The CDR3 runs to 15 residues. Germline V CDR1 and CDR2: MDHEN, SYDVKM. The CDR3 bases are TGTGCCAGCAGTTTGTTGGACCGAAGCACAGATACGCAGTATTTT. Protein product: CASSLLDRSTDTQYF.

In the case of this clonotype: A much more abundant neighbour one base away suggests this may be a read error. The chain employs TRBV6-6 and TRBJ1-3; D gene unclear. The CDR3 is made up of 11 amino acids. Germline lookup yields CDR1 MNHNY and CDR2 SVGAGI (reference sequence). The CDR3 nucleotides are TGTGCCACCAGATTAGGGAACAACATATATTTT. This encodes CATRLGNNIYF.